The 18 T cell receptor beta chains presented below share a single source sample, sequenced in a study of blood T cell repertoires in COVID-19 (dated by TCRdb to about 2020). To prepare the library, the immunoSEQ multiplex PCR assay was applied. TCRdb provides this immuneACCESS table in a form limited to in-frame rearrangements. Some clones are lacking; in checked studies, under half of them reflect an unresolved V gene, and why the rest are absent is not known. Counted in this sample were 300,000 to 400,000 clones; 75% to 90% of them appeared once. Clones ranked in the top ten supply about 5% of the sample. The sequencing input was PBMCs or T cells enriched from blood (not recorded which). The receptors originated from a man in his sixties who had recovered from COVID-19.

J is TRBJ1-2 and V is TRBV20-1, with D unresolved. V lost 7 bases and J lost 3, with 9 bases in between. Per germline, CDR1 DFQATT and CDR2 SNEGSKA (reference sequence). The CDR3 is 11 residues long. CDR3 region: CSGGADYGYTF. The CDR3 DNA sequence: TGCAGTGGTGGAGCGGACTATGGCTACACCTTC.

V and J are TRBV27 and TRBJ2-3; TRBD2 agrees at 10 bases. The CDR3 has 15 amino acids. Germline trimming cut 5 bases from V and 7 bases from J; bases unmatched to any gene: 9. Germline V gives CDR1 MNHEY, CDR2 SMNVEV (reference sequence). CDR3 amino acids: CASSLLAGWENTQYF. The CDR3 bases are TGTGCCAGCAGTCTACTAGCGGGATGGGAGAATACGCAGTATTTT.

The chain couples TRBV7-9 to TRBJ2-7; tentatively, D is TRBD1 (5 bases). The CDR3 sequence is 13 residues long. V lost 4 bases, J lost 6 bases, and 13 bases lay in between. CDR1 SEHNR and CDR2 FQNEAQ come from the germline V gene (reference sequence). The CDR3 DNA reads as TGTGCCAGCAGCTCCTATCAGGGTGGCGAGCAGTACTTC. Its translation is CASSSYQGGEQYF.

The V gene is TRBV13, the J gene TRBJ2-3; 11 positions match TRBD2. CDR1 PRHDT and CDR2 FYEKMQ come from the germline V gene (reference sequence). This CDR3 spans 17 amino acids. Losses at the gene ends were 5 bases for V and 2 bases for J; bases not matched to a gene: 9. The CDR3 nucleotides are TGTGCCAGCAGCGCCCGATTAGCGGGAGGGGCCACAGATACGCAGTATTTT. Translating gives CASSARLAGGATDTQYF.

J is TRBJ2-2 and V is TRBV29-1; 7 nucleotides align to TRBD1. The germline CDR1 and CDR2 sequences are SQVTM and ANQGSEA. CDR3 length: 14 amino acids. J was trimmed by 2 bases and V by 7 bases; bases with no gene match: 7. CDR3 bases: TGCAGCGCCGTGGGGGACAGCAACACCGGGGAGCTGTTTTTT. Translated, it gives CSAVGDSNTGELFF.

On this clone itself: This same CDR3 is encoded by further DNA sequences in the sample. This chain uses TRBV29-1 with TRBJ1-1, with 8 bases fitting TRBD1. From germline, CDR1 is SQVTM and CDR2 ANQGSEA. This CDR3 spans 13 amino acids. With 6 bases clipped from V and 4 bases from J, the junction kept 7 bases outside the gene matches. Here the CDR3 reads CSVRQGSGTEAFF. The CDR3 nucleotides read TGCAGCGTCCGACAGGGGAGCGGCACTGAAGCTTTCTTT.

V is TRBV19 and J is TRBJ1-1, with 11 bases matching TRBD1. J was trimmed by 11 bases and V by 5 bases; bases with no gene match: 13. Per the germline V gene, CDR1 is LNHDA and CDR2 is SQIVND (reference sequence). The CDR3 is made up of 15 amino acids. DNA of the CDR3: TGTGCCAGTAGTTCCACCGGGACAGGGGGAACTTGGGCTTTCTTT. The encoded protein is CASSSTGTGGTWAFF.

This chain joins TRBV2 and TRBJ2-4; 8 bases fit TRBD1. With 6 bases clipped from V and 7 bases from J, the junction kept 14 bases outside the gene matches. Germline-derived CDR1 and CDR2 are SNHLY and FYNNEI. This CDR3 comprises 16 residues. DNA of the CDR3: TGTGCCAGCAGGGGAACTTTGCAGGGGGCGACGAACATTCAGTACTTC. This translates into CASRGTLQGATNIQYF.

The chain combines TRBV7-8 with TRBJ1-2; 9 bases line up with TRBD1. The junction had 3 bases not matched to a gene; V was cut back by 1 base and J by 0 bases. CDR1 is SGHVS, CDR2 FQNEAQ, per germline. The CDR3 is 16 amino acids. CDR3 sequence (DNA): TGTGCCAGCAGCTTAGGGGGGGACAGGGCTAACTATGGCTACACCTTC. It encodes CASSLGGDRANYGYTF.

This CDR3 reads CASSDYLKSGEPYNEQFF. CDR3 DNA sequence: TGTGCCAGCAGTGACTACCTAAAAAGCGGGGAACCCTACAATGAGCAGTTCTTC. The V and J genes are TRBV6-4 and TRBJ2-1, with 7 bases aligning to TRBD2. The CDR3 consists of 18 residues. CDR1 MRHNA and CDR2 SNTAGT come from the germline V gene. V lost 1 base to trimming and J lost 2 bases; unmatched junction nucleotides: 11.

This chain links TRBV29-1 with TRBJ1-4, with 9 bases aligning to TRBD1. Germline values: CDR1 SQVTM, CDR2 ANQGSEA. Losses at the gene ends were 0 bases for V and 8 bases for J; bases not matched to a gene: 7. The CDR3 runs 15 residues. CDR3 sequence reads: CSVEDRTGEGEKLFF. The DNA of the CDR3 is TGCAGCGTTGAAGACAGGACAGGGGAGGGGGAAAAACTGTTTTTT.

The rearrangement links TRBV3-1 (or the pseudogene TRBV3-2) to TRBJ1-2; D gene ambiguous. CDR1 is LGHDT, CDR2 YNNKEL, per germline (reference sequence). Trimming stripped 0 bases from V and 8 bases from J, with 10 bases between. The CDR3 runs 13 residues. The DNA for the CDR3 is TGTGCCAGCAGCCAAGATGTACAGTTGGGCTACACCTTC. This encodes CASSQDVQLGYTF.

The rearrangement joins TRBV2 to TRBJ1-4; 7 bases fit TRBD1. CDR3 length: 14 amino acids. Germline values: CDR1 SNHLY, CDR2 FYNNEI. V lost 8 bases to trimming and J lost 5 bases; unmatched junction nucleotides: 8. CDR3 region: CASALTGLNEKLFF. CDR3 bases: TGTGCCAGCGCCCTGACAGGGCTGAATGAAAAACTGTTTTTT.

The gene calls are TRBV5-1 and TRBJ2-2, with TRBD1 identical over 10 bases. V was clipped by 7 bases and J by 5 bases; unmatched bases: 8. Per germline, CDR1 SGHRS and CDR2 YFSETQ. The CDR3 spans 15 residues. CDR3 region: CASLGGTGDTGELFF. The DNA for the CDR3 is TGCGCCAGCTTAGGCGGGACAGGGGATACCGGGGAGCTGTTTTTT.

The V and J genes are TRBV11-2 and TRBJ1-5; TRBD1 matches 7 bases. Germline CDR1 and CDR2: SGHAT and FQNNGV. The V segment lost 0 bases and the J segment 4 bases; nucleotides outside the gene matches: 3. This CDR3 is 15 amino acids long. The DNA of the CDR3 is TGTGCCAGCAGCTTAGATATACAGGGGAATCAGCCCCAGCATTTT. This gives the protein CASSLDIQGNQPQHF.

This rearrangement joins TRBV18 to TRBJ2-1; 9 positions match TRBD2. V lost 3 bases to trimming and J lost 5 bases; unmatched junction nucleotides: 11. This CDR3 is 17 amino acids long. Germline CDR1 KGHSH, CDR2 LQKENI. In DNA form, the CDR3 reads TGTGCCAGCTCACCCTCACTAGCGGGCTCAGGGAACAATGAGCAGTTCTTC. Translation: CASSPSLAGSGNNEQFF.

This chain connects TRBV18 to TRBJ1-2; no definite D call. Trimming cost V 3 bases and J 4 bases, with 9 bases left between them. Germline V gene data show CDR1 as KGHSH and CDR2 as LQKENI. The CDR3 extends over 13 amino acids. As DNA, the CDR3 is TGTGCCAGCTCACCTGGCCAGGCCTATGGCTACACCTTC. This sequence encodes CASSPGQAYGYTF.

The chain uses TRBV20-1 and TRBJ2-7; unclear D gene. Germline V gene sequence: CDR1 DFQATT, CDR2 SNEGSKA (reference sequence). V was clipped by 2 bases and J by 3 bases, with 5 bases between them. There are 11 residues in the CDR3. The CDR3 nucleotides are TGCAGTGCTAGAAGCCTCTACGAGCAGTACTTC. This translates into CSARSLYEQYF.